These 24 T cell receptor beta chains share one sample of origin, sequenced in a study of cytomegalovirus exposure and HLA in healthy donors. The method was immunoSEQ multiplex PCR; TCRdb's version includes in-frame clones alone and lacks a portion of them. The sample carries fewer than 95,000 clones, approximately 84% recorded once. Input material: PBMCs. Receptors originate from a woman in her late teens or twenties in good health and CMV-seropositive.

The chain carries TRBV28 and TRBJ1-1, with D possibly TRBD1 on 6 matching bases. The CDR3 is 15 amino acids. The germline V gene has CDR1 MDHEN and CDR2 SYDVKM. Trimming cost V 5 bases and J 3 bases, with 16 bases left between them. In DNA form, the CDR3 reads TGTGCCAGCAGTATACAGGGCGCCGGGCACACTGAAGCTTTCTTT. This encodes CASSIQGAGHTEAFF.

The chain recombines TRBV27 with TRBJ2-3, with 10 bases matching TRBD1. CDR3 length equals 15 residues. The germline CDR1 and CDR2 sequences are MNHEY and SMNVEV (reference sequence). The V segment lost 3 bases and the J segment 4 bases; nucleotides outside the gene matches: 4. CDR3 protein: CASSLTTGGADTQYF. The CDR3 coding sequence is TGTGCCAGCAGTTTGACGACAGGGGGCGCAGATACGCAGTATTTT.

V usage is TRBV10-3 and J usage is TRBJ2-5; a possible D gene is TRBD1 (6 bases). Germline CDR1 is ENHRY and CDR2 is SYGVKD. The CDR3 totals 14 residues. V was cut by 7 bases and J by 2 bases, with 14 bases left in between. The CDR3 loop is CAIMAGEKQETQYF. The CDR3 nucleotides are TGTGCCATCATGGCAGGGGAAAAACAAGAGACCCAGTACTTC.

This chain links TRBV4-1 with TRBJ1-2; TRBD1 might be the D (6 bases). The CDR3 contains 17 residues. Looked up from germline, CDR1 is MGHRA and CDR2 is YSYEKL. The V gene lost 4 bases and the J gene lost 3 bases, with 21 bases spanning the gap. Here the CDR3 DNA reads TGCGCCAGCAGCCTGGGGTGGACGGATGCAGGGGACTATGGCTACACCTTC. Protein product: CASSLGWTDAGDYGYTF.

The chain has TRBV5-1 and TRBJ2-5; 8 bases match TRBD2. V shed 6 bases, J shed 1 base, and the junction held 5 bases outside the gene matches. Germline CDR1 reads SGHRS; CDR2 reads YFSETQ. The CDR3 has 14 amino acids. The CDR3 nucleotides read TGCGCCAGCAAAGAGCGGGGGACCCAAGAGACCCAGTACTTC. It is translated as CASKERGTQETQYF. Using reference TRBV5-1 and TRBJ2-5 for the parts outside the CDR3, the full variable domain is KAGVTQTPRYLIKTRGQQVTLSCSPISGHRSVSWYQQTPGQGLQFLFEYFSETQRNKGNFPGRFSGRQFSNSRSEMNVSTLELGDSALYLCASKERGTQETQYFGPGTRLLVL.

This chain links TRBV11-1 with TRBJ2-7; TRBD2 might be the D (7 bases). Per germline, CDR1 SGHAT and CDR2 FQDESV (reference sequence). The CDR3 covers 15 residues. Trimming shortened V by 1 base and J by 3 bases, and 13 bases separated the two germline ends. The CDR3 DNA reads as TGTGCCAGCAGCTTAGGAGGGGGGGGGTTCTACGAGCAGTACTTC. Its translation is CASSLGGGGFYEQYF.

This rearrangement joins TRBV5-1 to TRBJ2-4; 8 bases map to TRBD1. This CDR3 contains 13 residues. J was trimmed by 9 bases and V by 3 bases; bases with no gene match: 5. CDR1 SGHRS and CDR2 YFSETQ come from the germline V gene. The DNA for the CDR3 is TGCGCCAGCAGCTCCGGGACAGGCGGCATTCAGTACTTC. Its protein product is CASSSGTGGIQYF.

A few counts support this clone. V gene TRBV4-1 combines with J gene TRBJ2-7; 9 bases line up with TRBD1. The CDR3 sequence is 16 residues long. Trimming took 4 bases from V and 1 from J; bases not matched to a gene: 8. Germline-derived CDR1 and CDR2 are MGHRA and YSYEKL. The CDR3 nucleotides are TGCGCCAGCAGCCTCCCCCGGACAGGGGAGTCCTACGAGCAGTACTTC. Amino acids: CASSLPRTGESYEQYF.

The sample holds a few counts of this clone. V and J are TRBV11-2 and TRBJ1-1; 9 bases line up with TRBD1. This CDR3 spans 15 amino acids. Germline values: CDR1 SGHAT, CDR2 FQNNGV. Trimming removed 5 bases from V and 5 bases from J; junction bases left unmatched: 9. Here the CDR3 DNA reads TGTGCCAGCAGCACGCAGCCGGGACAGGGAACTGAAGCTTTCTTT. Protein sequence: CASSTQPGQGTEAFF.

The rearrangement uses TRBV28 and TRBJ2-3; possible D gene TRBD2, 5 bases. The V gene's germline CDR1 is MDHEN and CDR2 SYDVKM. V lost 6 bases and J lost 0, with 10 bases in between. The CDR3 loop spans 14 amino acids. CDR3 bases: TGTGCCAGCAGCGCGCCGGGGAGCACAGATACGCAGTATTTT. Translation gives CASSAPGSTDTQYF.

The J gene is TRBJ2-2, the V gene TRBV10-3; the D is unclear. From germline, CDR1 is ENHRY and CDR2 SYGVKD. The CDR3 loop spans 13 amino acids. Trimming left V 9 bases short and J 5 bases short, with 13 bases between. In nucleotides, the CDR3 is TGTGCCATTTCCCCTGTACTAACCGGGGAGCTGTTTTTT. Translated, it gives CAISPVLTGELFF.

V gene TRBV27 combines with J gene TRBJ1-5; D gene uncertain. In germline, CDR1 is MNHEY, CDR2 SMNVEV (reference sequence). This CDR3 is built from 14 residues. Trimming left V 3 bases short and J 0 bases short, with 6 bases between. The CDR3 nucleotides are TGTGCCAGCAGTTTCTCGTATAGCAATCAGCCCCAGCATTTT. Protein sequence: CASSFSYSNQPQHF.

The chain links TRBV5-4 to TRBJ1-3, with D perhaps matching TRBD1 (5 bases). Per the germline V gene, CDR1 is SGHNT and CDR2 is YYREEE (reference sequence). This CDR3 comprises 17 residues. V lost 4 bases and J lost 4, with 21 bases in between. The CDR3, as DNA: TGTGCCAGCAGCCCTTGGGGCGGAGCTATCGAAGGAAACACCATATATTTT. It specifies CASSPWGGAIEGNTIYF.

The chain uses TRBV18 and TRBJ2-2; 8 positions agree with TRBD1. The CDR3 consists of 16 residues. The V gene end was trimmed by 6 bases and the J gene end by 2 bases; junction bases not matched to a gene: 8. Germline loops: CDR1 KGHSH, CDR2 LQKENI. The CDR3 is CASSRMTGDNTGELFF. The DNA for the CDR3 is TGTGCCAGCTCCCGGATGACAGGGGATAACACCGGGGAGCTGTTTTTT.

J is TRBJ2-7 and V is TRBV5-1; D gene uncertain. The CDR3 sequence is 18 residues long. Germline-derived CDR1 and CDR2 are SGHRS and YFSETQ. V was clipped by 2 bases and J by 4 bases, with 25 bases between them. CDR3 DNA sequence: TGCGCCAGCAGCTTCCAAACCGATCTTACCTATAGCACTTACGAGCAGTACTTC. Encoded protein: CASSFQTDLTYSTYEQYF. Looking up the rest from reference TRBV5-1 and TRBJ2-7 gives the full variable domain: KAGVTQTPRYLIKTRGQQVTLSCSPISGHRSVSWYQQTPGQGLQFLFEYFSETQRNKGNFPGRFSGRQFSNSRSEMNVSTLELGDSALYLCASSFQTDLTYSTYEQYFGPGTRLTVT.

This clone was counted a single time. This sequence joins TRBV10-1 and TRBJ2-5; 8 bases line up with TRBD2. Germline loops: CDR1 WNHNN, CDR2 SYGVQD (reference sequence). This CDR3 region has 14 residues. Trimming cost V 2 bases and J 4 bases; bases outside gene matches: 3. The DNA of the CDR3 is TGCGCCAGCAGTGAGGCGGGAGGCCTAGAGACCCAGTACTTC. It specifies CASSEAGGLETQYF.

V is TRBV19 and J is TRBJ1-3; unclear D gene. Trimming took off 11 bases at V and 0 bases at J, with 17 bases between the two ends. The germline CDR1 and CDR2 sequences are LNHDA and SQIVND (reference sequence). The CDR3 has 15 residues. Here the CDR3 reads CAVTSQADSGNTIYF. The CDR3 DNA sequence: TGTGCCGTTACCTCCCAGGCCGACTCTGGAAACACCATATATTTT.

This clone was recorded once. The chain is built from TRBV29-1 and TRBJ2-5; TRBD1 matches 7 bases. Germline values: CDR1 SQVTM, CDR2 ANQGSEA. The CDR3 runs 13 residues. J gave up 3 bases and V 7 bases, and 8 bases lay outside the gene matches. The DNA of the CDR3 is TGCAGCGGCTCAAGGGACAGTAAAGAGACCCAGTACTTC. This codes for CSGSRDSKETQYF.

V and J are TRBV7-2 and TRBJ2-3, with 11 bases matching TRBD2. In germline, CDR1 is SGHTA, CDR2 FQGNSA. V was pared by 4 bases and J by 1 base, with 4 bases of the junction left unmatched. This CDR3 has 16 amino acids. CDR3 residues: CASSWGTSGGTDTQYF. Written as DNA, the CDR3 is TGTGCCAGCAGCTGGGGGACTAGCGGAGGCACAGATACGCAGTATTTT.

This rearrangement joins TRBV15 to TRBJ1-4; D remains ambiguous. The germline V gene encodes CDR1 LNHNV and CDR2 YYDKDF (reference sequence). The CDR3 is 16 residues long. Trimming took off 0 bases at V and 8 bases at J, with 16 bases between the two ends. The CDR3 reads CATSRDQTGLREKLFF. In DNA form, the CDR3 reads TGTGCCACCAGCAGAGATCAGACGGGTTTGAGGGAAAAACTGTTTTTT.

V is TRBV9 and J is TRBJ2-7; 7 nucleotides line up with TRBD1. J lost 4 bases, V lost 0 bases, and 4 bases had no gene match. The germline V gene encodes CDR1 SGDLS and CDR2 YYNGEE. The CDR3 is made up of 14 amino acids. This CDR3 reads CASSVESGGYEQYF. The CDR3 nucleotides are TGTGCCAGCAGCGTAGAGTCAGGGGGATACGAGCAGTACTTC. Complete variable domain (other parts from reference TRBV9 and TRBJ2-7): DSGVTQTPKHLITATGQRVTLRCSPRSGDLSVYWYQQSLDQGLQFLIQYYNGEERAKGNILERFSAQQFPDLHSELNLSSLELGDSALYFCASSVESGGYEQYFGPGTRLTVT.

The rearrangement links TRBV28 to TRBJ1-3; 8 bases line up with TRBD1. J gave up 0 bases and V 8 bases, and 9 bases lay outside the gene matches. The CDR3 runs 16 residues. Germline loops: CDR1 MDHEN, CDR2 SYDVKM. CDR3 nucleotide sequence: TGTGCCAGCTTGACAGGGGCTGTCTTCTCTGGAAACACCATATATTTT. Protein sequence: CASLTGAVFSGNTIYF.

V is TRBV28 and J is TRBJ2-3, with TRBD2 matching 11 bases. The V gene's germline CDR1 is MDHEN and CDR2 SYDVKM. The CDR3 has 16 amino acids. V gave up 1 base and J gave up 4 bases; unmatched junction bases: 4. Here the CDR3 DNA reads TGTGCCAGCAGTTTATCGGTAGCGGGGGGGGCAGATACGCAGTATTTT. Translation gives CASSLSVAGGADTQYF.

The V gene is TRBV2, the J gene TRBJ2-7, with TRBD1 matching over 9 bases. V dropped 6 bases and J dropped 0; count of bases not matched to a gene: 6. CDR1 and CDR2 (germline): SNHLY, FYNNEI. The CDR3 is made up of 15 amino acids. Here the CDR3 DNA reads TGTGCCAGCAGAGACCCGGGACAGGGCTCCTACGAGCAGTACTTC. This translates into CASRDPGQGSYEQYF.